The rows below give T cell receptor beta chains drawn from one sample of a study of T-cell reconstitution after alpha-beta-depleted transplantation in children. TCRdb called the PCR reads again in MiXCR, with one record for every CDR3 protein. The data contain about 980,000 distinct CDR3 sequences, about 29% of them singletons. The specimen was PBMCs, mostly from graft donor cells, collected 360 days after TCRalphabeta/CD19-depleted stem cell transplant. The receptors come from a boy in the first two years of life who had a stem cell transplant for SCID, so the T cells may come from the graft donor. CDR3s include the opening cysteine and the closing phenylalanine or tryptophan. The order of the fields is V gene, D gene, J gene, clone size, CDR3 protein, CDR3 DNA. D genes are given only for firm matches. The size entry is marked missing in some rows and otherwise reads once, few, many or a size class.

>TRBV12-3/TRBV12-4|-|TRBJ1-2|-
CASSLLQGREGYTF
TGTGCCAGCAGTCTTCTACAGGGTCGAGAAGGCTACACCTTC
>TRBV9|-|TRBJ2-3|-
CASSEEGVTDTQYF
TGTGCCAGCAGCGAGGAGGGGGTGACAGATACGCAGTATTTT
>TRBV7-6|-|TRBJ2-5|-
CASSFGSMRGETQYF
TGTGCCAGCAGCTTTGGGTCGATGCGCGGAGAGACCCAGTACTTC
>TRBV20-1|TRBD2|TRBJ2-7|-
CSARDERGGPFHEQYF
TGCAGTGCTAGAGATGAGCGGGGGGGCCCTTTCCACGAGCAGTACTTC
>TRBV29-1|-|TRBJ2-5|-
CSAGASHWETQYF
TGCAGCGCCGGGGCCTCCCATTGGGAGACCCAGTACTTC
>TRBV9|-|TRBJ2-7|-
CASGPGLFYEQYF
TGTGCCAGCGGGCCAGGCCTTTTCTACGAGCAGTACTTC
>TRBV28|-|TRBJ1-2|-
CASIGEAIPLVSAYGYTF
TGTGCCAGCATAGGAGAGGCGATCCCTTTAGTTTCTGCCTATGGCTACACCTTC
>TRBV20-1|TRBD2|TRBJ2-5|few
CSAGGLAGKDNF
TGCAGTGCTGGGGGACTAGCGGGGAAAGATAACTTC
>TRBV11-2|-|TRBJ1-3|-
CASSLELNSLFSGNTIYF
TGTGCCAGCAGCTTGGAATTAAACAGCCTCTTCTCTGGAAACACCATATATTTT
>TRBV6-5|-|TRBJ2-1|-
CASSHGGNEQFF
TGTGCCAGCAGTCACGGGGGCAATGAGCAGTTCTTC
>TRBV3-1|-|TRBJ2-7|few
CASSQHGAGGYEQYF
TGTGCCAGCAGCCAACACGGGGCCGGAGGCTACGAGCAGTACTTC
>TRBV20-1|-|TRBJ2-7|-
CSARDPRLGYYEQYF
TGCAGTGCTAGAGATCCTAGACTAGGGTACTACGAGCAGTACTTC
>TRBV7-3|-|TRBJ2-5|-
CASSPSRGPKETQYF
TGTGCCAGCAGCCCCAGCCGAGGGCCGAAAGAGACCCAGTACTTC
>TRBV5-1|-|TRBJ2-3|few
CASSREPRGLVGTDTQYF
TGCGCCAGCAGCCGAGAACCCCGAGGGCTTGTAGGCACAGATACGCAGTATTTT
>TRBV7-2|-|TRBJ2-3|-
CASIRGNGNTDTQYF
TGTGCCAGCATCCGGGGGAACGGAAACACAGATACGCAGTATTTT
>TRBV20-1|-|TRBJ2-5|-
CSARKFWQETQYF
TGCAGTGCTAGGAAGTTTTGGCAAGAGACCCAGTACTTC
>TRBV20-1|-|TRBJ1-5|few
CSARVGGRSNQPQHF
TGCAGTGCTAGAGTAGGGGGGCGAAGCAATCAGCCCCAGCATTTT
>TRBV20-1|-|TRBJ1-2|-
CSARGGHGYTF
TGCAGTGCCCGAGGGGGACACGGCTACACCTTC
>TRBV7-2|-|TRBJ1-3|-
CASSYTGTGNTIYF
TGTGCCAGCAGCTATACGGGTACTGGAAACACCATATATTTT
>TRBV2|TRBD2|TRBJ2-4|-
CASRLLAGALAKNIQYF
TGTGCCAGCAGACTCCTAGCGGGGGCCTTAGCCAAAAACATTCAGTACTTC
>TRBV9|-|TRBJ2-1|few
CASSAVGAGSYNEQFF
TGTGCCAGCAGCGCTGTGGGGGCGGGGAGTTACAATGAGCAGTTCTTC
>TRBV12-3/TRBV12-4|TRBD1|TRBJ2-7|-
CASSFERDSHYEQYF
TGTGCCAGCAGTTTTGAGAGGGACAGCCACTACGAGCAGTACTTC
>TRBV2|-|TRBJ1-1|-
CASRVAGANTEAFF
TGTGCTAGCAGAGTCGCAGGGGCGAACACTGAAGCTTTCTTT
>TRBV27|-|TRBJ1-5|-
CASSPRRRNQPQHF
TGTGCCAGCAGTCCCCGTCGGCGGAATCAGCCCCAGCATTTT
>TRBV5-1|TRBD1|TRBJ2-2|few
CASSQSGTGGTGELFF
TGCGCCAGCAGCCAATCCGGGACAGGGGGCACCGGGGAGCTGTTTTTT
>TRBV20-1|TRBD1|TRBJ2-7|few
CSAVGTGISYEQYF
TGCAGTGCTGTCGGGACAGGGATTTCCTACGAGCAGTACTTC
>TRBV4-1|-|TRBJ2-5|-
CASSQDRGLQETQYF
TGCGCCAGCAGCCAAGATAGGGGCCTTCAAGAGACCCAGTACTTC
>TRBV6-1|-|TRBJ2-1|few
CASSDRGMSSYNEQFF
TGTGCCAGCAGTGATCGAGGTATGAGCTCCTACAATGAGCAGTTCTTC
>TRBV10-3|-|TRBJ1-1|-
CAISRGQENTEAFF
TGTGCCATCAGTAGGGGACAAGAGAACACTGAAGCTTTCTTT
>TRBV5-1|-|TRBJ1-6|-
CASSAAANSPLHF
TGCGCCAGCAGCGCGGCAGCTAATTCACCCCTCCACTTT
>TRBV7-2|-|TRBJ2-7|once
CASSSQATYEQYF
TGTGCCAGCAGCTCACAGGCAACCTACGAGCAGTACTTC
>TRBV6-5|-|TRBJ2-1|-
CASSYGRGNEQFF
TGTGCCAGCAGTTACGGCAGGGGCAATGAGCAGTTCTTC
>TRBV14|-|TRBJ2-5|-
CASSHQLNRDHFETQYF
TGTGCCAGCAGCCATCAATTAAACAGGGACCACTTCGAGACCCAGTACTTC
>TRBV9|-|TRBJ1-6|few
CASSASYYNSPLHF
TGTGCCAGCAGCGCTTCGTACTATAATTCACCCCTCCACTTT
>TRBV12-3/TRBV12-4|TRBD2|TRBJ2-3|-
CASSSRGGGKADTQYF
TGTGCCAGCAGTTCCCGCGGGGGTGGTAAGGCAGATACGCAGTATTTT
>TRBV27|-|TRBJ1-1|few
CASLPGRLWNTEAFF
TGTGCCAGCCTCCCCGGGAGATTATGGAACACTGAAGCTTTCTTT
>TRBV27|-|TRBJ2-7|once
CASSLGAVRGTQYF
TGTGCCAGCAGTTTAGGTGCGGTCCGAGGAACGCAGTACTTC
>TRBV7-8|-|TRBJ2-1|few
CASSYSPGYNEQFF
TGTGCCAGCAGCTACAGTCCGGGATACAATGAGCAGTTCTTC
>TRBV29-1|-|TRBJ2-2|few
CSLAGNTGELFF
TGCAGCCTTGCGGGGAACACCGGGGAGCTGTTTTTT
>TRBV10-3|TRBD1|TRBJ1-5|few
CAIRDTGDPNQPQHF
TGTGCCATCAGGGATACAGGGGACCCCAATCAGCCCCAGCATTTT
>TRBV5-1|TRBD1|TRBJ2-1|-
CASSSGQGSNEQFF
TGCGCCAGCAGCTCGGGACAGGGTAGCAATGAGCAGTTCTTC
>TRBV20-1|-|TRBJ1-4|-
CSAYLAGLGEKLFF
TGCAGTGCATACTTGGCGGGGTTGGGGGAAAAACTGTTTTTT
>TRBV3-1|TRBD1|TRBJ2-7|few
CASSISGGASYEQYF
TGTGCCAGCAGCATATCAGGGGGCGCGTCCTACGAGCAGTACTTC
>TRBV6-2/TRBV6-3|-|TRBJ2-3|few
CASKSSGSTDTQYF
TGTGCCAGCAAATCCTCGGGGTCCACAGATACGCAGTATTTT
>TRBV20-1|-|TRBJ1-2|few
CSAIRTAYGYTF
TGCAGTGCTATTAGGACGGCTTATGGCTACACCTTC
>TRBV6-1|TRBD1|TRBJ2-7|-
CASSRQGNLGGGNGYEQYF
TGTGCCAGCAGCCGCCAGGGCAATCTAGGGGGCGGAAACGGCTACGAGCAGTACTTC
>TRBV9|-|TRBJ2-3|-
CASSGGEASTDTQYF
TGTGCCAGCAGCGGGGGCGAAGCTAGCACAGATACGCAGTATTTT
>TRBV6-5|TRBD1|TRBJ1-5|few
CASLGQGGNQPQHF
TGTGCCAGCCTAGGACAGGGAGGCAATCAGCCCCAGCATTTT
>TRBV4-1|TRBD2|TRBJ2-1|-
CASSPRGLAVYNEQFF
TGCGCCAGCAGCCCTCGGGGACTAGCGGTATACAATGAGCAGTTCTTC
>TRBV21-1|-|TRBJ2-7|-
CASSKRRGEQAVEQYF
TGTGCCAGCAGCAAAAGAAGAGGGGAACAAGCGGTAGAGCAGTACTTC
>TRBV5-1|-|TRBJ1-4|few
CASSFGQGQEKLFF
TGCGCCAGCAGCTTCGGCCAGGGTCAGGAAAAACTGTTTTTT
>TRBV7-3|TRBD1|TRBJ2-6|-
CASSLTYRDSLSGANVLTF
TGTGCCAGCAGCTTAACATACCGGGACAGCCTCTCTGGGGCCAACGTCCTGACTTTC
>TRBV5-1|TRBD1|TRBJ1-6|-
CASSLTGTGLGNSPLHF
TGCGCCAGCAGCTTGACCGGGACAGGGTTGGGCAATTCACCCCTCCACTTT
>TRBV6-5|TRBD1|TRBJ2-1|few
CASSSPPGQGSNEQFF
TGTGCCAGCAGTTCACCACCGGGACAGGGTTCGAATGAGCAGTTCTTC
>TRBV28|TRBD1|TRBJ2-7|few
CASSFGTGGSWEQYF
TGTGCCAGCAGTTTCGGTACAGGGGGGTCCTGGGAGCAGTACTTC
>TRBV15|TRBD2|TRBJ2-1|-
CATSPRGVAGAFRDEQFF
TGTGCCACCAGCCCACGGGGAGTAGCGGGGGCTTTTCGGGATGAGCAGTTCTTC